This TCR beta chain comes out of a study of blood T cell repertoires in COVID-19. Study details: Italy, Spain and the United States were the sources of the convalescent and acute COVID-19 samples.

The CDR3 has 15 amino acids. With 5 bases clipped from V and 4 bases from J, the junction kept 6 bases outside the gene matches. Germline CDR1 reads SGHVS; CDR2 reads FQNEAQ. In the authors' workflow: Amplification of reference gene primers was used by the study to estimate nucleated cell counts. Sequenced by immunoSEQ multiplex PCR; TCRdb stores in-frame clones only, minus some. The D gene and trimming were derived from the DNA, and the V and J assignments and clone size from that table. Of a few hundred thousand clones listed, 70% to 90% are singletons. Participants spanned ages about 18 to 100 years and resided in roughly 26 US areas. Participants had their cohort set by participant-reported clinical history.

The chain joins TRBV7-8 to TRBJ1-5; 9 bases are a match to TRBD1. Sequenced sample: PBMCs or T cells enriched from blood (not recorded which). This TCR derives from a man aged 30 to 39 who had recovered from COVID-19. CDR3 DNA sequence: TGTGCCAGCAGCCCCCGGACAGGGGAGAATCAGCCCCAGCATTTT. It yields the protein CASSPRTGENQPQHF.